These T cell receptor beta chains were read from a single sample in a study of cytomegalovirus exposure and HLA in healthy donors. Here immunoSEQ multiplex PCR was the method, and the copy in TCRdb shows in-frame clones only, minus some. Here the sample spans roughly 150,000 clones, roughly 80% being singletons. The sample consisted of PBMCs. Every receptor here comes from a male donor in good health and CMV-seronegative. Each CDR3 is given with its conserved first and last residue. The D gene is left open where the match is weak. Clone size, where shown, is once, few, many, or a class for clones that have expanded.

CDR3nt: TGTGCCAGCAGCTTTAAATCCTCCAGGGGGCGGGGCACAGATACGCAGTATTTT; CDR3aa: CASSFKSSRGRGTDTQYF; d_gene: TRBD1; j_gene: TRBJ2-3; abundance: -; v_gene: TRBV7-2
CDR3nt: TGTGCCAGCAGCGCGCTGCAGGACACCGGGGAGCTGTTTTTT; CDR3aa: CASSALQDTGELFF; d_gene: -; j_gene: TRBJ2-2; abundance: -; v_gene: TRBV2
CDR3nt: TGTGCCAGCAGCCCACGGAAAGGAGATGAAAAACTGTTTTTT; CDR3aa: CASSPRKGDEKLFF; d_gene: -; j_gene: TRBJ1-4; abundance: once; v_gene: TRBV4-2
CDR3nt: TGTGCCAGCACCTCGTGGGGGCGAGATCAGCCCCAGCATTTT; CDR3aa: CASTSWGRDQPQHF; d_gene: -; j_gene: TRBJ1-5; abundance: -; v_gene: TRBV28
CDR3nt: TGTGCCAGCAGCTTGGTGGAGGCCGCAACTAATGAAAAACTGTTTTTT; CDR3aa: CASSLVEAATNEKLFF; d_gene: -; j_gene: TRBJ1-4; abundance: -; v_gene: TRBV5-5
CDR3nt: TGTGCCAGCAGCGGCGGGAGGGCCGGGGAGCTGTTTTTT; CDR3aa: CASSGGRAGELFF; d_gene: TRBD2; j_gene: TRBJ2-2; abundance: -; v_gene: TRBV6-1
CDR3nt: TGTGCCAGCAGCTTAAGGGAGGCTGAAGCTTTCTTT; CDR3aa: CASSLREAEAFF; d_gene: -; j_gene: TRBJ1-1; abundance: few; v_gene: TRBV7-2
CDR3nt: TGTGCCAGCACCAGAGCGGGAGGGCTCAATGAGCAGTTCTTC; CDR3aa: CASTRAGGLNEQFF; d_gene: TRBD2; j_gene: TRBJ2-1; abundance: once; v_gene: TRBV27
CDR3nt: TGTGCCAGCAGCGGGGGTCTAGCGGGAGCGACGACTGAGCAGTTCTTC; CDR3aa: CASSGGLAGATTEQFF; d_gene: TRBD2; j_gene: TRBJ2-1; abundance: -; v_gene: TRBV5-4
CDR3nt: TGCAGCGTCAGACCGGGACAGAAAGCTTTCTTT; CDR3aa: CSVRPGQKAFF; d_gene: TRBD1; j_gene: TRBJ1-1; abundance: -; v_gene: TRBV29-1
CDR3nt: TGTGCCAGCAGACGACAGGGGAACACCGGGGAGCTGTTTTTT; CDR3aa: CASRRQGNTGELFF; d_gene: TRBD1; j_gene: TRBJ2-2; abundance: -; v_gene: TRBV6-5
CDR3nt: TGCGCCAGCAGTCCCAGGACAGGGGGGGAGACCCAGTACTTC; CDR3aa: CASSPRTGGETQYF; d_gene: TRBD1; j_gene: TRBJ2-5; abundance: -; v_gene: TRBV5-1
CDR3nt: TGCGCCAGCAGCTTGGCCCCAGGGGCCTACACTGAAGCTTTCTTT; CDR3aa: CASSLAPGAYTEAFF; d_gene: -; j_gene: TRBJ1-1; abundance: few; v_gene: TRBV5-1
CDR3nt: TGTGCCAGCAGCCCGGTCAGGGGGGCGGGTAAGCCCCAGCATTTT; CDR3aa: CASSPVRGAGKPQHF; d_gene: TRBD1; j_gene: TRBJ1-5; abundance: -; v_gene: TRBV4-2
CDR3nt: TGTGCCAGTAAAGTCTCCGTTTTGCGGGAGGCCGAGCAGTACTTC; CDR3aa: CASKVSVLREAEQYF; d_gene: TRBD2; j_gene: TRBJ2-7; abundance: -; v_gene: TRBV19
CDR3nt: TGTGCCAGCAGTTTTGCGGGGTCTTGGTATGGCTACACCTTC; CDR3aa: CASSFAGSWYGYTF; d_gene: -; j_gene: TRBJ1-2; abundance: -; v_gene: TRBV27
CDR3nt: TGCGCCAGCAGCTGGGGACGGTCGGGGACTTACGAGCAGTACTTC; CDR3aa: CASSWGRSGTYEQYF; d_gene: -; j_gene: TRBJ2-7; abundance: -; v_gene: TRBV5-1
CDR3nt: TGCGCCAGCAGCCAAGACAGGGCATACGAGCAGTACTTC; CDR3aa: CASSQDRAYEQYF; d_gene: -; j_gene: TRBJ2-7; abundance: -; v_gene: TRBV4-1
CDR3nt: TGTGCCAGCAGCTTAAACGCCCCCATAGCGGGAGGGGGCACAGATACGCAGTATTTT; CDR3aa: CASSLNAPIAGGGTDTQYF; d_gene: TRBD2; j_gene: TRBJ2-3; abundance: -; v_gene: TRBV7-3
CDR3nt: TGTGCCAGCAGCCCCGGCACCGGGGAGCTGTTTTTT; CDR3aa: CASSPGTGELFF; d_gene: -; j_gene: TRBJ2-2; abundance: -; v_gene: TRBV7-9
CDR3nt: TGTGCCAGCGGGGTTGATGGGGCCGCTCGCGAGACCCAGTACTTC; CDR3aa: CASGVDGAARETQYF; d_gene: -; j_gene: TRBJ2-5; abundance: -; v_gene: TRBV2
CDR3nt: TGTGCCAGCAGCCGGCCCGGGACAGGTATAAGCAATCAGCCCCAGCATTTT; CDR3aa: CASSRPGTGISNQPQHF; d_gene: TRBD1; j_gene: TRBJ1-5; abundance: -; v_gene: TRBV7-8